Following are 11 T cell receptor beta chains from one sample sequenced in a study of shared clonotypes between healthy human individuals. Naive CD8 cells lacked CD45RO, underwent positive selection for CCR7 and left out terminally differentiated effector memory CD45RA+ cells. Libraries were prepared by immunoSEQ multiplex PCR; TCRdb keeps only in-frame clonotypes and omits some of them. The sample records around 1,900,000 clones, about 94% being singletons. Sequenced input: naive CD8+ T cells from PBMCs. The receptors come from a man aged 18 to 29 in good health. Some clones in this sample may be carry-over from other donors' samples.

The chain has TRBV7-9 and TRBJ2-5; D call uncertain. The V end was cut by 1 base, the J end by 7 bases, with 13 bases between. Germline V CDR1 and CDR2: SEHNR, FQNEAQ (reference sequence). The CDR3 is 14 amino acids. The CDR3 region has the DNA TGTGCCAGCAGCTTAGTTTTAGTCCCGGGGACCCAGTACTTC. Protein: CASSLVLVPGTQYF.

The chain recombines TRBV7-9 with TRBJ1-1; D not certain. Germline CDR1 reads SEHNR; CDR2 reads FQNEAQ (reference sequence). This CDR3 is built from 14 residues. V dropped 5 bases and J dropped 6 bases, with 16 bases sitting between them. The CDR3 is CASSPPDWRSEAFF. Here the CDR3 DNA reads TGTGCCAGCAGCCCTCCGGATTGGAGGTCTGAAGCTTTCTTT.

With respect to this clone: This sample also contains other DNA sequences that code for the same CDR3. V usage is TRBV30 and J usage is TRBJ1-1; D remains ambiguous. The germline V gene has CDR1 GTSNPN and CDR2 SVGIG (reference sequence). The V end lost 2 bases, the J end lost 5 bases, and 6 bases lay between the germline ends. The CDR3 extends over 11 amino acids. CDR3 protein: CAWSWRTEAFF. The CDR3 DNA reads as TGTGCCTGGAGTTGGAGGACTGAAGCTTTCTTT. Full variable domain (missing parts from reference TRBV30 and TRBJ1-1): SQTIHQWPATLVQPVGSPLSLECTVEGTSNPNLYWYRQAAGRGLQLLFYSVGIGQISSEVPQNLSASRPQDRQFILSSKKLLLSDSGFYLCAWSWRTEAFFGQGTRLTVV.

The chain combines TRBV14 with TRBJ2-7, with D possibly being TRBD1 (6 bases). V was clipped by 1 base and J by 7 bases, with 8 bases between them. The CDR3 runs to 12 residues. Per germline, CDR1 SGHDN and CDR2 FVKESK. CDR3 protein: CASSQGGPEQYF. The CDR3 region has the DNA TGTGCCAGCAGCCAAGGGGGGCCGGAGCAGTACTTC. The complete variable domain, with remaining parts taken from reference TRBV14 and TRBJ2-7, reads EAGVTQFPSHSVIEKGQTVTLRCDPISGHDNLYWYRRVMGKEIKFLLHFVKESKQDESGMPNNRFLAERTGGTYSTLKVQPAELEDSGVYFCASSQGGPEQYFGPGTRLTVT.

This clone was seen only a few times. The CDR3 sequence: CASSSRQGMRPQHF. In nucleotides, the CDR3 is TGTGCCAGCAGCTCAAGACAGGGAATGCGGCCCCAGCATTTT. The V and J genes are TRBV7-2 and TRBJ1-5; the match to TRBD1 covers 7 bases. J was trimmed by 9 bases and V by 4 bases; bases with no gene match: 9. This CDR3 is 14 amino acids long. Germline V gene sequence: CDR1 SGHTA, CDR2 FQGNSA. The full variable domain, completed using reference TRBV7-2 and TRBJ1-5, is GAGVSQSPSNKVTEKGKDVELRCDPISGHTALYWYRQSLGQGLEFLIYFQGNSAPDKSGLPSDRFSAERTGGSVSTLTIQRTQQEDSAVYLCASSSRQGMRPQHFGDGTRLSIL.

DNA for the CDR3: TGTGCCAGCAGCCAAGTTGGCAGACAAGAGACCCAGTACTTC. This translates into CASSQVGRQETQYF. J is TRBJ2-5 and V is TRBV14; D is unresolved. CDR3 length equals 14 residues. The germline V and J ends were trimmed by 1 base and 2 bases, with 8 bases remaining between them. Germline V lookup: CDR1 SGHDN, CDR2 FVKESK.

With regard to this clone: Other DNA sequences in this specimen translate into the identical CDR3. J is TRBJ2-7 and V is TRBV11-3; D remains ambiguous. This CDR3 spans 13 amino acids. V was clipped by 2 bases and J by 2 bases, with 7 bases between them. Germline V CDR1 and CDR2: SGHNT, YENEEA. The CDR3, as DNA: TGTGCCAGCAGCTTACCGGGCACCTACGAGCAGTACTTC. Its translation: CASSLPGTYEQYF.

This chain links TRBV7-9 with TRBJ2-7; TRBD1 matches at 7 bases. The CDR3 extends over 16 amino acids. The trim removed 4 bases at V and 2 bases at J, leaving 11 bases unmatched. The germline CDR1 and CDR2 sequences are SEHNR and FQNEAQ (reference sequence). As DNA, the CDR3 is TGTGCCAGCAGCTCACCCCGGACAGGCCTTGCCTACGAGCAGTACTTC. It codes for CASSSPRTGLAYEQYF.

The chain has TRBV4-2 and TRBJ1-1, with 7 bases identical to TRBD1. V shed 4 bases and J 9 bases; nucleotides not matched to a gene: 8. CDR1 is LGHNA and CDR2 is YNFKEQ in the germline V gene. The CDR3 consists of 13 residues. CDR3 sequence reads: CASSPFLGQKAFF. For the CDR3, the DNA is TGTGCCAGCAGCCCTTTCCTGGGACAGAAAGCTTTCTTT.

The chain recombines TRBV6-5 with TRBJ1-1; no firm D call. V lost 0 bases and J lost 8, with 16 bases in between. The CDR3 covers 15 residues. Germline loops: CDR1 MNHEY, CDR2 SVGAGI. The CDR3 reads CASSYSERAPAEAFF. In DNA form, the CDR3 reads TGTGCCAGCAGTTACTCGGAAAGGGCCCCGGCCGAAGCTTTCTTT.

DNA of the CDR3: TGTGCCAGCAGTTGGGACAGCAACTATGGCTACACCTTC. It codes for CASSWDSNYGYTF. The chain combines TRBV7-9 with TRBJ1-2, with 7 bases matching TRBD1. The V gene's germline CDR1 is SEHNR and CDR2 FQNEAQ (reference sequence). With 6 bases clipped from V and 2 bases from J, the junction kept 3 bases outside the gene matches. This CDR3 has 13 residues.